Sequencing of this T cell receptor (beta chain) was carried out in a study of long-term antiretroviral therapy in people with HIV. Runs used v3.0 of the immunoSEQ assay and were done at survey level. The table came from immunoSEQ multiplex PCR; TCRdb's copy has only in-frame clones and leaves some out. The sample lists about 16,000 clones; about 90% were seen once. The germline V and J ends were trimmed by 6 bases and 6 bases, with 9 bases remaining between them. This CDR3 region has 12 residues. Germline values: CDR1 MNHEY, CDR2 SVGAGI. The chain is built from TRBV6-5 and TRBJ1-5; D not certain. The sample here was unsorted PBMCs, taken around 2.3 years before starting antiretroviral therapy. The sequence came from a woman in her twenties or thirties with HIV. CDR3 amino acids: CASSPPGQPQHF. In DNA form, the CDR3 reads TGTGCCAGCAGCCCCCCAGGTCAGCCCCAGCATTTT.